Included here is one TCR beta chain sequence, with context. This entry belongs to a study of blood T cell repertoires in COVID-19. At the level of the study: The analysed material was cDNA or gDNA that came from T cells, B-cell-depleted T cells, or PBMCs.

The CDR3 is 13 residues long. J gave up 6 bases and V 4 bases, and 6 bases lay outside the gene matches. Per the germline V gene, CDR1 is SGHRS and CDR2 is YFSETQ. Clones were read by immunoSEQ multiplex PCR, and TCRdb kept only the in-frame ones, dropping some. The sample contains 110,000 or so clones, approximately 84% of which appear only once. The chain uses TRBV5-1 and TRBJ2-7, with 8 bases lining up with TRBD1. The source of this sequence is a middle-aged man with acute or convalescent COVID-19. Input material: peripheral blood. The DNA for the CDR3 is TGCGCCAGCAGCGGAGGACAGGGAGGCGAGCAGTACTTC. This codes for CASSGGQGGEQYF. The complete variable domain, with remaining parts taken from reference TRBV5-1 and TRBJ2-7, reads KAGVTQTPRYLIKTRGQQVTLSCSPISGHRSVSWYQQTPGQGLQFLFEYFSETQRNKGNFPGRFSGRQFSNSRSEMNVSTLELGDSALYLCASSGGQGGEQYFGPGTRLTVT.